Listed below are T cell receptor beta chains from one sample, sequenced in a study of T cells in Graves' hyperthyroidism and ophthalmopathy. MiXCR, applied by TCRdb to the multiplex PCR reads, yields one record per CDR3 protein. This sample has roughly 530,000 distinct CDR3 sequences, with under 20% found just once. Sequenced material: blood. These TCRs come from a woman younger than 30 with Graves' ophthalmopathy. The CDR3 runs from the conserved cysteine through the conserved F or W. The D gene is left open where the match is weak. Some rows mark clone size as missing; the rest say once, few, many or name a class of expanded clone.

J gene: TRBJ2-5; V gene: TRBV11-3; D gene: .; clone size: many; CDR3 protein: CASSNQETQYF; CDR3 DNA: TGTGCCAGCAGCAATCAAGAGACCCAGTACTTC
J gene: TRBJ2-7; V gene: TRBV7-9; D gene: TRBD2; clone size: few; CDR3 protein: CASSPAGGPFDEQYF; CDR3 DNA: TGTGCCAGCAGCCCAGCGGGAGGGCCTTTTGACGAGCAGTACTTC
J gene: TRBJ2-1; V gene: TRBV7-2; D gene: TRBD2; clone size: many; CDR3 protein: CASSLGGLAAPGDNEQFF; CDR3 DNA: TGTGCCAGCAGCTTAGGGGGACTAGCGGCACCGGGGGACAATGAGCAGTTCTTC
J gene: TRBJ2-5; V gene: TRBV4-1; D gene: TRBD1; clone size: many; CDR3 protein: CASSPEGDRGETQYF; CDR3 DNA: TGCGCCAGCAGCCCCGAGGGGGACAGAGGAGAGACCCAGTACTTC
J gene: TRBJ2-6; V gene: TRBV6-1; D gene: .; clone size: few; CDR3 protein: CASSEGGAGANVLTF; CDR3 DNA: TGTGCCAGCAGTGAGGGAGGAGCCGGGGCCAACGTCCTGACTTTC
J gene: TRBJ2-7; V gene: TRBV27; D gene: TRBD1; clone size: few; CDR3 protein: CASGPSGQGTYEQYF; CDR3 DNA: TGTGCCAGCGGACCTTCGGGACAGGGGACCTACGAGCAGTACTTC
J gene: TRBJ2-3; V gene: TRBV20-1; D gene: TRBD2; clone size: many; CDR3 protein: CSALRGLAGSTDTQYF; CDR3 DNA: TGCAGTGCTTTACGGGGACTAGCGGGAAGCACAGATACGCAGTATTTT
J gene: TRBJ2-7; V gene: TRBV20-1; D gene: TRBD2; clone size: many; CDR3 protein: CSARPSGRIDEQYF; CDR3 DNA: TGCAGTGCTAGACCTAGCGGGAGGATCGACGAGCAGTACTTC
J gene: TRBJ1-3; V gene: TRBV11-2; D gene: .; clone size: once; CDR3 protein: CASSRRGGTGNTIYF; CDR3 DNA: TGTGCCAGCAGCCGGAGGGGAGGGACTGGAAACACCATATATTTT
J gene: TRBJ2-7; V gene: TRBV15; D gene: TRBD1; clone size: .; CDR3 protein: CATSRAVDRGYEQYF; CDR3 DNA: TGTGCCACCAGCAGAGCGGTAGACAGGGGCTACGAGCAGTACTTC
J gene: TRBJ2-5; V gene: TRBV11-2; D gene: .; clone size: many; CDR3 protein: CASSPGNGPEETQYF; CDR3 DNA: TGTGCCAGCAGCCCCGGGAACGGCCCGGAGGAGACCCAGTACTTC
J gene: TRBJ1-2; V gene: TRBV11-1; D gene: .; clone size: many; CDR3 protein: CASSRDSNYGYTF; CDR3 DNA: TGTGCCAGCAGCCGAGACAGTAACTATGGCTACACCTTC
J gene: TRBJ2-7; V gene: TRBV14; D gene: .; clone size: many; CDR3 protein: CASSQVSPREQYF; CDR3 DNA: TGTGCCAGCAGCCAAGTCAGTCCGAGGGAGCAGTACTTC
J gene: TRBJ1-5; V gene: TRBV24-1; D gene: .; clone size: .; CDR3 protein: CATWRRARADQPQHF; CDR3 DNA: TGTGCCACCTGGCGGCGGGCCAGGGCGGATCAGCCCCAGCATTTT
J gene: TRBJ1-5; V gene: TRBV12-3/TRBV12-4; D gene: .; clone size: many; CDR3 protein: CASSLATGAGQPQHF; CDR3 DNA: TGTGCCAGCAGTTTAGCAACGGGGGCTGGCCAGCCCCAGCATTTT
J gene: TRBJ2-1; V gene: TRBV28; D gene: TRBD2; clone size: few; CDR3 protein: CASSLEREDINEQFF; CDR3 DNA: TGTGCCAGCAGTTTAGAGCGGGAGGATATCAATGAGCAGTTCTTC
J gene: TRBJ2-3; V gene: TRBV19; D gene: TRBD2; clone size: many; CDR3 protein: CASSILGLASTDTQYF; CDR3 DNA: TGTGCCAGTAGTATTTTGGGACTAGCGAGCACAGATACGCAGTATTTT
J gene: TRBJ1-1; V gene: TRBV6-2/TRBV6-3; D gene: TRBD1; clone size: .; CDR3 protein: CASSRDRDPEAFF; CDR3 DNA: TGTGCCAGCAGTAGGGACAGGGACCCTGAAGCTTTCTTT
J gene: TRBJ2-5; V gene: TRBV12-3/TRBV12-4; D gene: .; clone size: many; CDR3 protein: CASSFGDQRTQYF; CDR3 DNA: TGTGCCAGCAGTTTTGGGGACCAGCGGACCCAGTACTTC
J gene: TRBJ1-2; V gene: TRBV7-8; D gene: .; clone size: many; CDR3 protein: CASSLRGKGPYGYTF; CDR3 DNA: TGTGCCAGCAGCTTACGGGGAAAGGGGCCCTATGGCTACACCTTC
J gene: TRBJ2-1; V gene: TRBV4-1; D gene: TRBD1; clone size: few; CDR3 protein: CASSQVRGSFNEQFF; CDR3 DNA: TGCGCCAGCAGCCAAGTCAGGGGGAGTTTCAATGAGCAGTTCTTC
J gene: TRBJ1-1; V gene: TRBV2; D gene: .; clone size: many; CDR3 protein: CASSGGGPEAFF; CDR3 DNA: TGTGCCAGCAGTGGGGGGGGCCCTGAAGCTTTCTTT
J gene: TRBJ2-7; V gene: TRBV6-2/TRBV6-3; D gene: TRBD2; clone size: many; CDR3 protein: CASRGGSFYEQYF; CDR3 DNA: TGTGCCAGCAGGGGGGGGAGTTTCTACGAGCAGTACTTC
J gene: TRBJ2-2; V gene: TRBV12-3/TRBV12-4; D gene: .; clone size: .; CDR3 protein: CASSRAYTGELFF; CDR3 DNA: TGTGCCAGCAGCCGGGCCTACACCGGGGAGCTGTTTTTT
J gene: TRBJ1-2; V gene: TRBV9; D gene: .; clone size: few; CDR3 protein: CASSVEDGGYRYTF; CDR3 DNA: TGTGCCAGCAGCGTAGAGGACGGGGGGTATCGCTACACCTTC
J gene: TRBJ2-5; V gene: TRBV28; D gene: .; clone size: .; CDR3 protein: CASRHWTAQQETQYF; CDR3 DNA: TGTGCCAGCAGACATTGGACTGCCCAACAAGAGACCCAGTACTTC
J gene: TRBJ1-2; V gene: TRBV4-2; D gene: .; clone size: .; CDR3 protein: CASSLNRDYGYTF; CDR3 DNA: TGTGCCAGCAGCTTGAACAGGGACTATGGCTACACCTTC
J gene: TRBJ2-2; V gene: TRBV28; D gene: TRBD2; clone size: many; CDR3 protein: CASSPELAGYGAGELFF; CDR3 DNA: TGTGCCAGCAGTCCCGAGCTAGCGGGATACGGTGCCGGGGAGCTGTTTTTT
J gene: TRBJ1-4; V gene: TRBV5-6; D gene: .; clone size: few; CDR3 protein: CASSPRTDYEKLFF; CDR3 DNA: TGTGCCAGCAGCCCCCGGACAGATTATGAAAAACTGTTTTTT
J gene: TRBJ1-4; V gene: TRBV11-2; D gene: TRBD1; clone size: .; CDR3 protein: CASRDRGFEKLFF; CDR3 DNA: TGTGCCAGCAGGGACAGGGGGTTTGAAAAACTGTTTTTT
J gene: TRBJ1-2; V gene: TRBV6-1; D gene: TRBD1; clone size: many; CDR3 protein: CASSSGTGRDGYTF; CDR3 DNA: TGTGCCAGCAGTTCTGGGACAGGTCGAGATGGCTACACCTTC
J gene: TRBJ2-5; V gene: TRBV2; D gene: .; clone size: few; CDR3 protein: CASSEQGVEETQYF; CDR3 DNA: TGTGCCAGCAGTGAACAGGGAGTAGAAGAGACCCAGTACTTC
J gene: TRBJ1-1; V gene: TRBV27; D gene: .; clone size: .; CDR3 protein: CASSGQEHTEAFF; CDR3 DNA: TGTGCCAGCAGTGGCCAGGAACACACTGAAGCTTTCTTT
J gene: TRBJ2-1; V gene: TRBV27; D gene: .; clone size: many; CDR3 protein: CASSRPGPFNEQFF; CDR3 DNA: TGTGCCAGCAGTCGTCCGGGACCATTCAATGAGCAGTTCTTC
J gene: TRBJ1-2; V gene: TRBV7-2; D gene: .; clone size: few; CDR3 protein: CVSSTYSGAYGGYTF; CDR3 DNA: TGTGTCAGCAGTACGTATAGCGGGGCTTACGGTGGCTACACCTTC
J gene: TRBJ1-6; V gene: TRBV30; D gene: .; clone size: many; CDR3 protein: CAIMKGPMNSPLHF; CDR3 DNA: TGTGCCATCATGAAGGGGCCAATGAATTCACCCCTCCACTTT
J gene: TRBJ2-3; V gene: TRBV27; D gene: .; clone size: many; CDR3 protein: CASRIEGGTDTQYF; CDR3 DNA: TGTGCCAGCAGAATAGAAGGGGGCACAGATACGCAGTATTTT
J gene: TRBJ1-2; V gene: TRBV2; D gene: .; clone size: many; CDR3 protein: CASSDPGQLNYGYTF; CDR3 DNA: TGTGCCAGCAGTGATCCCGGACAACTTAACTATGGCTACACCTTC
J gene: TRBJ1-3; V gene: TRBV11-2; D gene: .; clone size: few; CDR3 protein: CASSIQGTGNTIYF; CDR3 DNA: TGTGCCAGCAGCATACAGGGTACTGGAAACACCATATATTTT
J gene: TRBJ2-3; V gene: TRBV18; D gene: TRBD2; clone size: few; CDR3 protein: CASSKGAGRGGADTQYF; CDR3 DNA: TGTGCCAGCTCAAAGGGAGCGGGAAGAGGAGGGGCAGATACGCAGTATTTT
J gene: TRBJ2-3; V gene: TRBV19; D gene: .; clone size: few; CDR3 protein: CASSWTADTQYF; CDR3 DNA: TGTGCCAGCTCTTGGACGGCAGATACGCAGTATTTT
J gene: TRBJ2-7; V gene: TRBV6-2/TRBV6-3; D gene: TRBD1; clone size: .; CDR3 protein: CASSKTGGVDEQYF; CDR3 DNA: TGTGCCAGCAGTAAGACAGGGGGCGTGGATGAGCAGTACTTC
J gene: TRBJ1-2; V gene: TRBV28; D gene: .; clone size: many; CDR3 protein: CASIAGAGYTF; CDR3 DNA: TGTGCCAGCATTGCGGGGGCTGGCTACACCTTC
J gene: TRBJ1-3; V gene: TRBV6-1; D gene: TRBD1; clone size: .; CDR3 protein: CASSPGTVGNGNTIYF; CDR3 DNA: TGTGCCAGCAGTCCGGGGACAGTTGGTAATGGAAACACCATATATTTT
J gene: TRBJ1-2; V gene: TRBV28; D gene: TRBD1; clone size: many; CDR3 protein: CASSRPGQGYGYTF; CDR3 DNA: TGTGCCAGCAGTCGACCGGGACAGGGTTATGGCTACACCTTC
J gene: TRBJ2-1; V gene: TRBV3-1; D gene: TRBD2; clone size: many; CDR3 protein: CASSVLAGEQFF; CDR3 DNA: TGTGCCAGCAGCGTGCTAGCGGGGGAGCAGTTCTTC
J gene: TRBJ1-6; V gene: TRBV15; D gene: .; clone size: .; CDR3 protein: CATSRTGLGSPLHF; CDR3 DNA: TGTGCCACCAGCCGAACCGGTCTGGGTTCACCCCTCCACTTT